This is a list of T cell receptor beta chains from one sample in a study of control samples from healthy donors and cancer patients. Repertoires were generated with immunoSEQ multiplex PCR, while TCRdb's copy carries only in-frame clones and drops some. This table holds 150,000 to 200,000 clones, 91% found once. The sample taken for sequencing was blood. These receptors all stem from a woman in her 30s in good health. Each CDR3 is given with its conserved first and last residue. The D gene is left open where the match is weak. Clone size appears in some rows only: once, few, many, or a class for an expanded clone.

v_gene: TRBV18
d_gene: .
j_gene: TRBJ2-2
abundance: .
CDR3nt: TGTGCCAGCTCACCGAAGTGGACCGGGGAGCTGTTTTTT
CDR3aa: CASSPKWTGELFF

v_gene: TRBV11-2
d_gene: TRBD2
j_gene: TRBJ2-4
abundance: .
CDR3nt: TGTGCCAGCAGCTTTACTAGCGGGCTAGCCAAAAACATTCAGTACTTC
CDR3aa: CASSFTSGLAKNIQYF

v_gene: TRBV3-1/TRBV3-2
d_gene: .
j_gene: TRBJ2-1
abundance: .
CDR3nt: TGTGCCAGCAGCCAAACTAACTCCCACAATGAGCAGTTCTTC
CDR3aa: CASSQTNSHNEQFF

v_gene: TRBV19
d_gene: .
j_gene: TRBJ2-1
abundance: .
CDR3nt: TGTGCCAGTAGTAAACAGCGGGCCAGCGATGAGCAGTTCTTC
CDR3aa: CASSKQRASDEQFF

v_gene: TRBV7-2
d_gene: TRBD2
j_gene: TRBJ2-5
abundance: .
CDR3nt: TGTGCCAGCAGACTAGCGGGAGAAGAGACCCAGTACTTC
CDR3aa: CASRLAGEETQYF

v_gene: TRBV9
d_gene: TRBD2
j_gene: TRBJ2-1
abundance: .
CDR3nt: TGTGCCAGCAGCGCGGGAGTAGCGGGGGGATTCCTGGCCAATGAGCAGTTCTTC
CDR3aa: CASSAGVAGGFLANEQFF

v_gene: TRBV5-1
d_gene: TRBD2
j_gene: TRBJ2-5
abundance: .
CDR3nt: TGCGCCAGCAGCGGGGGGGGCCAAGAGACCCAGTACTTC
CDR3aa: CASSGGGQETQYF

v_gene: TRBV18
d_gene: TRBD1
j_gene: TRBJ1-1
abundance: .
CDR3nt: TGTGCCAGCTCAACGGGGACAGGGGGCAACTCGAACACTGAAGCTTTCTTT
CDR3aa: CASSTGTGGNSNTEAFF

v_gene: TRBV11-3
d_gene: .
j_gene: TRBJ1-4
abundance: .
CDR3nt: TGTGCCAGCAGCTTAGTCCCCGAAAAACTGTTTTTT
CDR3aa: CASSLVPEKLFF

v_gene: TRBV2
d_gene: .
j_gene: TRBJ2-2
abundance: .
CDR3nt: TGTGCCAGCAGTGAACAGAACACCGGGGAGCTGTTTTTT
CDR3aa: CASSEQNTGELFF

v_gene: TRBV28
d_gene: TRBD1
j_gene: TRBJ1-2
abundance: .
CDR3nt: TGTGCCAGCAGTGCGACAGGGCCTAACTATGGCTACACCTTC
CDR3aa: CASSATGPNYGYTF

v_gene: TRBV7-9
d_gene: .
j_gene: TRBJ2-7
abundance: .
CDR3nt: TGTGCCAGCAGCTCCTCAGGGGCACGCTACGAGCAGTACTTC
CDR3aa: CASSSSGARYEQYF

v_gene: TRBV7-3
d_gene: .
j_gene: TRBJ2-2
abundance: .
CDR3nt: TGTGCCAGCAGCTTACGACTAGACGGGGAGCTGTTTTTT
CDR3aa: CASSLRLDGELFF

v_gene: TRBV19
d_gene: TRBD1
j_gene: TRBJ1-6
abundance: .
CDR3nt: TGTGCCAGTAGTACGATGGTCGACAGGGCCGGTAATTCACCCCTCCACTTT
CDR3aa: CASSTMVDRAGNSPLHF

v_gene: TRBV7-6
d_gene: TRBD1
j_gene: TRBJ1-4
abundance: .
CDR3nt: TGTGCCAGCAGCACCCGACAGGGCGGTGAAAAACTGTTTTTT
CDR3aa: CASSTRQGGEKLFF

v_gene: TRBV3-1/TRBV3-2
d_gene: TRBD1
j_gene: TRBJ1-1
abundance: .
CDR3nt: TGTGCCAGCAGCCTGGACAGGGGGGACACTGAAGCTTTCTTT
CDR3aa: CASSLDRGDTEAFF

v_gene: TRBV10-3
d_gene: TRBD2
j_gene: TRBJ2-5
abundance: .
CDR3nt: TGTGCCATCAGGGGGACTAGCGGGAGGGAGACCCAGTACTTC
CDR3aa: CAIRGTSGRETQYF

v_gene: TRBV12-5
d_gene: .
j_gene: TRBJ2-5
abundance: .
CDR3nt: TGTGCTAGTGGTTTGGAGGGAGAGACCCAGTACTTC
CDR3aa: CASGLEGETQYF

v_gene: TRBV30
d_gene: TRBD1
j_gene: TRBJ2-7
abundance: once
CDR3nt: TGTGCCTCCCACGGACAGGGGGTAGTCTACGAGCAGTACTTC
CDR3aa: CASHGQGVVYEQYF

v_gene: TRBV12-3/TRBV12-4
d_gene: .
j_gene: TRBJ1-2
abundance: .
CDR3nt: TGTGCCAGCAGTTTAGGAGGGGGTGGCTACACCTTC
CDR3aa: CASSLGGGGYTF

v_gene: TRBV3-1/TRBV3-2
d_gene: .
j_gene: TRBJ1-2
abundance: .
CDR3nt: TGTGCCAGCAGCCAAGTCTCCAGGGAGGGCTACACCTTC
CDR3aa: CASSQVSREGYTF

v_gene: TRBV19
d_gene: TRBD1
j_gene: TRBJ1-5
abundance: .
CDR3nt: TGTGCCAGTGTCGGGACAGGGCCTAGCAATCAGCCCCAGCATTTT
CDR3aa: CASVGTGPSNQPQHF

v_gene: TRBV7-8
d_gene: TRBD1
j_gene: TRBJ1-1
abundance: .
CDR3nt: TGTGCCAGCAGCTACTCCCCGACAGGGGGGGGGACTGAAGCTTTCTTT
CDR3aa: CASSYSPTGGGTEAFF

v_gene: TRBV3-1/TRBV3-2
d_gene: TRBD2
j_gene: TRBJ2-1
abundance: .
CDR3nt: TGTGCCAGCGGACTAGCGGGGGGAAATGAGCAGTTCTTC
CDR3aa: CASGLAGGNEQFF

v_gene: TRBV20-1
d_gene: .
j_gene: TRBJ1-2
abundance: .
CDR3nt: TGCAGTTGGATTAGGGCGCGAGGCTACACCTTC
CDR3aa: CSWIRARGYTF

v_gene: TRBV6-5
d_gene: .
j_gene: TRBJ1-2
abundance: .
CDR3nt: TGTGCCAGCAGTTACTCGGGCAGAGCTAACTATGGCTACACCTTC
CDR3aa: CASSYSGRANYGYTF

v_gene: TRBV21-1
d_gene: .
j_gene: TRBJ2-7
abundance: .
CDR3nt: TGTGCCAGCAAAAGACAGGGGGCCTACGAGCAGTACTTC
CDR3aa: CASKRQGAYEQYF

v_gene: TRBV12-3/TRBV12-4
d_gene: TRBD2
j_gene: TRBJ2-7
abundance: once
CDR3nt: TGTGCCAGCAGTCTGGGACTAGCCTACGAGCAGTACTTC
CDR3aa: CASSLGLAYEQYF

v_gene: TRBV7-3
d_gene: TRBD1
j_gene: TRBJ2-7
abundance: .
CDR3nt: TGTGCCAGCAGCTCCGGACAGGACCGGGAGCAGTACTTC
CDR3aa: CASSSGQDREQYF

v_gene: TRBV5-1
d_gene: .
j_gene: TRBJ2-7
abundance: .
CDR3nt: TGCGCCAGCAGCTTACAGGACTCCTACGAGCAGTACTTC
CDR3aa: CASSLQDSYEQYF

v_gene: TRBV5-6
d_gene: TRBD2
j_gene: TRBJ2-3
abundance: .
CDR3nt: TGTACCAGCAGCTTGAGTGCTAGCGGGAGAGATACGCAGTATTTT
CDR3aa: CTSSLSASGRDTQYF

v_gene: TRBV24-1
d_gene: TRBD2
j_gene: TRBJ2-1
abundance: .
CDR3nt: TGTGCCACCAGTGAACGACTAGCGAGGTACAATGAGCAGTTCTTC
CDR3aa: CATSERLARYNEQFF